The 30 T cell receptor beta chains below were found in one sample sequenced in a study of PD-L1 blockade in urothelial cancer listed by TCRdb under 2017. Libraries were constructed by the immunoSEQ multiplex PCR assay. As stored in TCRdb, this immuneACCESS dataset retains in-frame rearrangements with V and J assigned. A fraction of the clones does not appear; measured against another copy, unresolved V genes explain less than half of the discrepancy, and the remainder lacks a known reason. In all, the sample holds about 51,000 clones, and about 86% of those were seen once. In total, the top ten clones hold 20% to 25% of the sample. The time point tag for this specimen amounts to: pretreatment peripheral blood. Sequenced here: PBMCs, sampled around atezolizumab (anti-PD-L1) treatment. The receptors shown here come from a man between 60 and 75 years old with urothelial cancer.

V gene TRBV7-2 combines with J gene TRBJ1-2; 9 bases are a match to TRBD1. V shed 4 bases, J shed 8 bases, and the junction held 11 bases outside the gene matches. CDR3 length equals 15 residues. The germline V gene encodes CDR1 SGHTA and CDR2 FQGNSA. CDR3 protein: CASSSNRDRVRGYTF. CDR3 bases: TGTGCCAGCAGCTCCAACCGGGACAGGGTTCGGGGCTACACCTTC.

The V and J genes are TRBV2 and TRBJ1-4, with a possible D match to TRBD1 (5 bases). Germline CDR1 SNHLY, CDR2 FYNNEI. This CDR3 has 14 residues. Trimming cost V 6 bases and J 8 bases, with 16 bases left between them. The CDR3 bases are TGTGCCAGCAGCCAAAGGCAGGGTGGGGAAAAACTGTTTTTT. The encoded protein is CASSQRQGGEKLFF.

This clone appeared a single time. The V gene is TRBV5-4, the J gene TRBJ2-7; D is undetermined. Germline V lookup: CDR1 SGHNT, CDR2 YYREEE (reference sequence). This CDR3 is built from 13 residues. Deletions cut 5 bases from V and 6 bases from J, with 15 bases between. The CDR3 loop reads CASSPAQRSEQYF. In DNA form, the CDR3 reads TGTGCCAGCAGTCCCGCCCAGCGCTCCGAGCAGTACTTC.

In nucleotides, the CDR3 is TGCGCCAGCAGCCCGAACCCCGGGACAGGGGAAGGCTACACCTTC. Translated, it gives CASSPNPGTGEGYTF. This chain uses TRBV5-1 with TRBJ1-2, with 10 bases identical to TRBD1. The CDR3 sequence is 15 residues long. Germline values: CDR1 SGHRS, CDR2 YFSETQ. The V gene end was trimmed by 4 bases and the J gene end by 8 bases; junction bases not matched to a gene: 11.

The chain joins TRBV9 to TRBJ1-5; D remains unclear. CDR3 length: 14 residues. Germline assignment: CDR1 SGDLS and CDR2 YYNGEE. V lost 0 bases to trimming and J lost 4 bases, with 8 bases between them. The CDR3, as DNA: TGTGCCAGCAGCGTAGGAGAAAGAAATCAGCCCCAGCATTTT. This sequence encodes CASSVGERNQPQHF.

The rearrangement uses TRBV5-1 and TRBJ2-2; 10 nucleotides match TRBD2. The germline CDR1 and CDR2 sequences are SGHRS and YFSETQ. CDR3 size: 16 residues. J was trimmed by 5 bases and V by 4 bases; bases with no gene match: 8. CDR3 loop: CASSSWTSGGTGELFF. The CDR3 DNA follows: TGCGCCAGCAGCAGCTGGACTAGCGGAGGGACCGGGGAGCTGTTTTTT.

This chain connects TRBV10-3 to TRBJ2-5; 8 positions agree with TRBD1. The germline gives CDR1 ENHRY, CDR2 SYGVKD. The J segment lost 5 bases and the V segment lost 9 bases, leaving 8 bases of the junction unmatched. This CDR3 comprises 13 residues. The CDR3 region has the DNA TGTGCCATACGACAGGGGATGACGGAGACCCAGTACTTC. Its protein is CAIRQGMTETQYF.

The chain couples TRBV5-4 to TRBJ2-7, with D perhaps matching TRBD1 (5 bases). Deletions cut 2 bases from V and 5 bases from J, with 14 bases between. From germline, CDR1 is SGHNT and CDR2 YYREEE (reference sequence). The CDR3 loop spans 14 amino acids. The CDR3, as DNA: TGTGCCAGCAGCTTAGGCCAGGGTAGAAACGAGCAGTACTTC. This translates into CASSLGQGRNEQYF.

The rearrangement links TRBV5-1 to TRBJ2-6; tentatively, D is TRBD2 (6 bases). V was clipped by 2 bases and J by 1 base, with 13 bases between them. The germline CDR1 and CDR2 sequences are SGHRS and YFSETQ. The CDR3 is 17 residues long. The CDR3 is CASSFLTGGSGANVLTF. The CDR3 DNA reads TGCGCCAGCAGCTTCCTGACCGGGGGATCTGGGGCCAACGTCCTGACTTTC.

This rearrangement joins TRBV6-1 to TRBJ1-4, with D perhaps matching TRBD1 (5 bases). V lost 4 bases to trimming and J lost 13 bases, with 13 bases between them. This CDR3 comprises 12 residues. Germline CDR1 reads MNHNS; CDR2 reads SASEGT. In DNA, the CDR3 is TGTGCCAGCAGTGGTAACCAGGGATTACTGTTTTTT. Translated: CASSGNQGLLFF.

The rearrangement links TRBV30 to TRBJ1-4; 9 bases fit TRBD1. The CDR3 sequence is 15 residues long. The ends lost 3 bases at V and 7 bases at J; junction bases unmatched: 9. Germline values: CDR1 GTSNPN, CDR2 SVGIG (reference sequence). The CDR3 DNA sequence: TGTGCCTGGAGCCTAACGACAGGGGGAATTGAAAAACTGTTTTTT. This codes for CAWSLTTGGIEKLFF.

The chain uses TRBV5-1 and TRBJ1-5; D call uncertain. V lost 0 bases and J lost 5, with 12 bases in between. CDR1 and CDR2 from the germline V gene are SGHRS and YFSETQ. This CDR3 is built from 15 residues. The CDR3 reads CASSLGPTRDQPQHF. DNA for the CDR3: TGCGCCAGCAGCTTGGGACCGACGAGGGATCAGCCCCAGCATTTT.

The CDR3 sequence: CASSFQKGVYYNSPLHF. CDR3 DNA: TGTGCCAGCAGTTTCCAAAAGGGAGTTTACTATAATTCACCCCTCCACTTT. The chain joins TRBV27 to TRBJ1-6; D call uncertain. The V gene lost 3 bases and the J gene lost 3 bases, with 15 bases spanning the gap. CDR1 MNHEY and CDR2 SMNVEV come from the germline V gene (reference sequence). CDR3 length: 17 amino acids.

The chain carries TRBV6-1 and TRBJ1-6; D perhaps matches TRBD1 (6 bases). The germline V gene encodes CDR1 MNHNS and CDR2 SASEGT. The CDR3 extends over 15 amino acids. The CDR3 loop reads CAAGTIQGGNSPLHF. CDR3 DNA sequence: TGTGCAGCCGGTACTATACAGGGAGGGAATTCACCCCTCCACTTT.

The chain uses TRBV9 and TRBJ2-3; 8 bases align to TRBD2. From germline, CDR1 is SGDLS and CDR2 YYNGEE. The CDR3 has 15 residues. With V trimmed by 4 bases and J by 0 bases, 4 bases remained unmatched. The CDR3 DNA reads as TGTGCCAGCAGCCGGGGGGGAGAGAGCACAGATACGCAGTATTTT. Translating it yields CASSRGGESTDTQYF.

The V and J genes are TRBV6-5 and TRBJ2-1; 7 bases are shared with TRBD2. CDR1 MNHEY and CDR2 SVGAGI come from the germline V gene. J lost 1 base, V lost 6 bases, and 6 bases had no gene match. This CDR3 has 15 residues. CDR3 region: CASSKTGGSYNEQFF. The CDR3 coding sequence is TGTGCCAGCAGCAAGACGGGGGGTTCCTACAATGAGCAGTTCTTC.

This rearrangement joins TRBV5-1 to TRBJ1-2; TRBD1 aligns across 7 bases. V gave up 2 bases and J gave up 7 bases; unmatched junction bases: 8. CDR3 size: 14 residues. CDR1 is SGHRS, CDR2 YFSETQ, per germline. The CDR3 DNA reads TGCGCCAGCAGCTTCCGGGACAGCCCTTCTGGCTACACCTTC. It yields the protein CASSFRDSPSGYTF.

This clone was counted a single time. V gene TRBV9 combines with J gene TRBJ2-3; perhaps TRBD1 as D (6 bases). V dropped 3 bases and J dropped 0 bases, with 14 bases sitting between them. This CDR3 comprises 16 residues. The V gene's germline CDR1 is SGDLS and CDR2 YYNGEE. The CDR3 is CASSADGQTSTDTQYF. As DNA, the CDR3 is TGTGCCAGCAGCGCAGACGGACAGACTAGCACAGATACGCAGTATTTT.

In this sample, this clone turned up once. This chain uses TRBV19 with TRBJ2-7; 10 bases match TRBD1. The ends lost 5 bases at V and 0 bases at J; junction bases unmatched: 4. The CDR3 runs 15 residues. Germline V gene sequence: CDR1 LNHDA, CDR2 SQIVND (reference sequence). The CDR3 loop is CASSPGQGYSYEQYF. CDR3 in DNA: TGTGCCAGTAGTCCGGGACAGGGGTACTCCTACGAGCAGTACTTC. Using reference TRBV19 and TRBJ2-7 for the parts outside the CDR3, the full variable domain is DGGITQSPKYLFRKEGQNVTLSCEQNLNHDAMYWYRQDPGQGLRLIYYSQIVNDFQKGDIAEGYSVSREKKESFPLTVTSAQKNPTAFYLCASSPGQGYSYEQYFGPGTRLTVT.

CDR3 coding DNA: TGTGCCAGCTCACCATTAGCGGTCTCCTACGAGCAGTACTTC. This encodes CASSPLAVSYEQYF. The rearrangement links TRBV18 to TRBJ2-7, with a possible D match to TRBD2 (6 bases). Per the germline V gene, CDR1 is KGHSH and CDR2 is LQKENI. The V and J ends lost 2 bases and 0 bases respectively, with 8 bases between them. The CDR3 consists of 14 residues.

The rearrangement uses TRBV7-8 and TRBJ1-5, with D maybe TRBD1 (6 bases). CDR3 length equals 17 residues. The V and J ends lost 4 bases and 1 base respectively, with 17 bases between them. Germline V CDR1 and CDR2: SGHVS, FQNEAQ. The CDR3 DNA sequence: TGTGCCAGCAGCTCCAGACGGTTGAGGGGGAGCAATCAGCCCCAGCATTTT. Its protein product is CASSSRRLRGSNQPQHF.

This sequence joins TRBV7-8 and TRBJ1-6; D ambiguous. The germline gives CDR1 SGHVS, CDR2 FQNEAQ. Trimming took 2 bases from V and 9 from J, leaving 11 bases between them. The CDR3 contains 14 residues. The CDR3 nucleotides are TGTGCCAGCAGCTTACGAGGGTCAAGTTCACCCCTCCACTTT. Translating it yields CASSLRGSSSPLHF. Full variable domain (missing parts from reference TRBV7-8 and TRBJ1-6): GAGVSQSPRYKVAKRGQDVALRCDPISGHVSLFWYQQALGQGPEFLTYFQNEAQLDKSGLPSDRFFAERPEGSVSTLKIQRTQQEDSAVYLCASSLRGSSSPLHFGNGTRLTVT.

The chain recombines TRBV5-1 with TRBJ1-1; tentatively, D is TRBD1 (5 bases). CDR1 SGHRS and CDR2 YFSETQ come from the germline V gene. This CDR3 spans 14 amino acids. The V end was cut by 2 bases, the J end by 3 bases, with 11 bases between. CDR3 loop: CASSFREPDTEAFF. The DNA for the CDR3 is TGCGCCAGCAGCTTCAGGGAACCAGACACTGAAGCTTTCTTT.

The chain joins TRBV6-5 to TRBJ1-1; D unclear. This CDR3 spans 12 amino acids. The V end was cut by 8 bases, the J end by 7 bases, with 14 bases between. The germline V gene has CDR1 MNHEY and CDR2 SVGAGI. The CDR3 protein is CASAGLSGEAFF. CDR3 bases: TGTGCCAGCGCCGGACTTTCGGGTGAAGCTTTCTTT.

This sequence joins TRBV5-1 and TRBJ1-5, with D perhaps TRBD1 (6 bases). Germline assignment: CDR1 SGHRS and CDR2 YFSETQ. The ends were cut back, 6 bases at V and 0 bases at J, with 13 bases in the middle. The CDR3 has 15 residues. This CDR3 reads CASKRDNYSNQPQHF. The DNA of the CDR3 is TGCGCCAGCAAACGGGACAACTATAGCAATCAGCCCCAGCATTTT. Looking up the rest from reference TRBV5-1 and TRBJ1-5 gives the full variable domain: KAGVTQTPRYLIKTRGQQVTLSCSPISGHRSVSWYQQTPGQGLQFLFEYFSETQRNKGNFPGRFSGRQFSNSRSEMNVSTLELGDSALYLCASKRDNYSNQPQHFGDGTRLSIL.

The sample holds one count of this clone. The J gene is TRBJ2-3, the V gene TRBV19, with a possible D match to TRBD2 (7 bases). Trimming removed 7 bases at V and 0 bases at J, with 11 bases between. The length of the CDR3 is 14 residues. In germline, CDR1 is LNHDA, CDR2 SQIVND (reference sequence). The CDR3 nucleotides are TGTGCCAGTACCAAGGGGGGGAGCACAGATACGCAGTATTTT. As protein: CASTKGGSTDTQYF.

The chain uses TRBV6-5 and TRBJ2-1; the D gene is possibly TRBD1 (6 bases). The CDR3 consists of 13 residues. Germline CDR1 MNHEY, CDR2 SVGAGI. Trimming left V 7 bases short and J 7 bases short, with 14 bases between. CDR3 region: CASIDTGKNEQFF. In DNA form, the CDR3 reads TGTGCCAGCATCGATACAGGGAAGAATGAGCAGTTCTTC.

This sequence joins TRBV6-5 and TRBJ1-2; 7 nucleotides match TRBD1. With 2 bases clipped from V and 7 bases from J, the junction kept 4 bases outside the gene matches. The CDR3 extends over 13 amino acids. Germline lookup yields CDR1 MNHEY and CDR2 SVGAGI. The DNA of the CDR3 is TGTGCCAGCAGTTACAAGGGGGCTGGTGGCTACACCTTC. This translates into CASSYKGAGGYTF.

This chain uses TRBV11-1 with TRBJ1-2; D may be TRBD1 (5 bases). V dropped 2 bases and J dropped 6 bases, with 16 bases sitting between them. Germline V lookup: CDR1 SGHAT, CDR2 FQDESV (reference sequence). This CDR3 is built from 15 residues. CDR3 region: CASSLKGLPGNGYTF. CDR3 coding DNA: TGTGCCAGCAGCTTAAAGGGACTCCCAGGGAATGGCTACACCTTC. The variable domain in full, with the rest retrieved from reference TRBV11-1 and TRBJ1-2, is EAEVAQSPRYKITEKSQAVAFWCDPISGHATLYWYRQILGQGPELLVQFQDESVVDDSQLPKDRFSAERLKGVDSTLKIQPAELGDSAMYLCASSLKGLPGNGYTFGSGTRLTVV.

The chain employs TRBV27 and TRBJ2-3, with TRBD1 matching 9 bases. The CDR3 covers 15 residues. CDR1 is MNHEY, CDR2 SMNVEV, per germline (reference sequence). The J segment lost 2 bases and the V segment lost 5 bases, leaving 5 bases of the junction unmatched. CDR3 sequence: CASSPNRGPTDTQYF. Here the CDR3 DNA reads TGTGCCAGCAGTCCGAACAGGGGGCCCACAGATACGCAGTATTTT.